This T cell receptor beta chain derives from a study of blood T cell repertoires in COVID-19. Libraries were prepared by immunoSEQ multiplex PCR; TCRdb keeps only in-frame clonotypes and omits some of them. This repertoire shows about 140,000 clones, over 80% found once; its top ten account for around 1.5%. Per germline, CDR1 KGHSH and CDR2 LQKENI. This CDR3 has 13 amino acids. With 5 bases removed from V and 3 bases from J, the gap between germline ends came to 10 bases. Sequencing input: peripheral blood. This receptor was taken from a human donor in a cohort sampled during active COVID-19. The chain uses TRBV18 and TRBJ1-2; D perhaps matches TRBD1 (6 bases). CDR3 region: CASSSTGHYGYTF. The CDR3 region has the DNA TGTGCCAGCTCATCTACAGGGCACTATGGCTACACCTTC.